This T cell receptor (beta chain) was identified in a study of T cell changes during pregnancy in multiple sclerosis. The repertoire was sequenced with immunoSEQ multiplex PCR; TCRdb's copy has only in-frame clones and lacks some. The sample gives 57,000 or so clones, nearly 90% of which show up once; about 1.8% is in the top ten. The length of the CDR3 is 14 residues. Germline V CDR1 and CDR2: SGHVS, FQNEAQ. V shed 4 bases and J shed 6 bases, with 13 bases lying between them. This chain links TRBV7-8 with TRBJ2-1; TRBD2 is a possible D gene (6 bases). Here the sequenced sample was peripheral blood, taken in the first trimester of pregnancy. This receptor was identified in a female donor with multiple sclerosis, enrolled in a pregnancy study. CDR3 DNA: TGTGCCAGCAGCTCTCGGAGACTAGTCAATGAGCAGTTCTTC. As protein: CASSSRRLVNEQFF. Full variable domain (missing parts from reference TRBV7-8 and TRBJ2-1): GAGVSQSPRYKVAKRGQDVALRCDPISGHVSLFWYQQALGQGPEFLTYFQNEAQLDKSGLPSDRFFAERPEGSVSTLKIQRTQQEDSAVYLCASSSRRLVNEQFFGPGTRLTVL.